This section outlines one T cell receptor (beta chain) sequence together with its context. The target antigen is unknown. This record belongs to a study of PD-1 blockade in classical Hodgkin lymphoma. On the study more broadly: Every 2 weeks, patients got 3 mg/kg intravenous nivolumab. Study findings and constraints: With CD4+ cells, TCR diversity rose significantly by C4D1, but not with CD8+ cells. Newly diagnosed and completely responding patients shared comparable baseline diversity.

Only in-frame clones appear in the TCRdb table, and some are missing; sequencing was by immunoSEQ multiplex PCR. The sample consists of some 25,000 clones, around nine tenths of them appearing once. Germline loops: CDR1 SQVTM, CDR2 ANQGSEA. Trimming cost V 0 bases and J 2 bases, with 1 base left between them. The CDR3 consists of 11 residues. No patient escaped relapse after autologous stem cell transplantation, and brentuximab vedotin exposure varied. Thawed PBMCs supplied CD8+ T cells via magnetic negative selection. Complete response, partial response or progressive disease was each patient's best response.

The sequences come from CD8+ T cells from blood, collected at baseline. This chain connects TRBV29-1 to TRBJ1-2; D call uncertain. The receptor's source is a human donor with classical Hodgkin lymphoma. This CDR3 reads CSVEENYGYTF. The CDR3 region has the DNA TGCAGCGTTGAAGAGAACTATGGCTACACCTTC.